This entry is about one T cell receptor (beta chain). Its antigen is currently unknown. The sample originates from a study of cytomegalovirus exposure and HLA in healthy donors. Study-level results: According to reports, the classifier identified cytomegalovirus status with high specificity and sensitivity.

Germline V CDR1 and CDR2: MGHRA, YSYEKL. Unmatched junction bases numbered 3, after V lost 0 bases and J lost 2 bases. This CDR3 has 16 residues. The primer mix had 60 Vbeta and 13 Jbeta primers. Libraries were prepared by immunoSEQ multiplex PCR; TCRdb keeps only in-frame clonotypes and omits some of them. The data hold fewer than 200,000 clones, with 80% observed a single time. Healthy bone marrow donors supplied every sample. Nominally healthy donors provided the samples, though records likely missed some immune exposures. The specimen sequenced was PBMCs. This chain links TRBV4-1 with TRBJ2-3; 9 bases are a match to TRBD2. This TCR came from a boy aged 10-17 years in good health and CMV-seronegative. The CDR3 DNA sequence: TGCGCCAGCAGCCAAGAATCTAGCGGGACCACAGATACGCAGTATTTT. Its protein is CASSQESSGTTDTQYF.